This TCR beta chain was observed in a study of radiotherapy plus CTLA-4 blockade in lung cancer. Study conclusions and caveats: Clones of tumor-derived TCRs expanded in blood after radiotherapy plus ipilimumab.

V shed 4 bases and J 7 bases; nucleotides not matched to a gene: 8. The CDR3 length is 15 residues. Germline loops: CDR1 MDHEN, CDR2 SYDVKM. On this clone: Antigen unknown.

The method was immunoSEQ multiplex PCR; TCRdb's version includes in-frame clones alone and lacks a portion of them. The repertoire has more than 90,000 clones, just under 80% of them found once; the top ten carry 4.5% to 6.5%. The V and J genes are TRBV28 and TRBJ1-4, with 8 bases fitting TRBD1. The sequences come from peripheral blood, collected from a patient treated with radiotherapy plus ipilimumab. The receptor was isolated from a human donor with non-small cell lung cancer who had a partial response to radiotherapy plus ipilimumab. The CDR3: CASSWFQGAGEKLFF. DNA of the CDR3: TGTGCCAGCAGTTGGTTCCAGGGGGCCGGTGAAAAACTGTTTTTT.